The 2 T cell receptor beta chains reported below all come from one sample, sequenced in a study of cytomegalovirus exposure and HLA in healthy donors. It was with 60 Vbeta and 13 Jbeta primers that the PCR ran. Libraries were prepared by immunoSEQ multiplex PCR; TCRdb keeps only in-frame clonotypes and omits some of them. Here the sample spans some 200,000 clones, 65% to 90% being singletons. Material for sequencing was PBMCs. The receptors here all came from a man in his forties in good health and CMV-seropositive.

The J gene is TRBJ1-2, the V gene TRBV9; D gene ambiguous. The CDR3 is made up of 17 amino acids. Germline CDR1 SGDLS, CDR2 YYNGEE. V gave up 0 bases and J gave up 0 bases, with 15 bases separating them. In DNA, the CDR3 is TGTGCCAGCAGCGTAGCCCCTGGTCCGACATCTAACTATGGCTACACCTTC. As protein: CASSVAPGPTSNYGYTF.

This rearrangement joins TRBV29-1 to TRBJ2-5; 11 bases agree with TRBD2. V was pared by 4 bases and J by 11 bases, with 12 bases of the junction left unmatched. The germline gives CDR1 SQVTM, CDR2 ANQGSEA. CDR3 length: 14 residues. The CDR3 region is CSVVLAGGRGEQYF. CDR3 nucleotide sequence: TGCAGCGTTGTTCTAGCGGGGGGCCGGGGGGAGCAGTACTTC. Complete variable domain (other parts from reference TRBV29-1 and TRBJ2-5): SAVISQKPSRDICQRGTSLTIQCQVDSQVTMMFWYRQQPGQSLTLIATANQGSEATYESGFVIDKFPISRPNLTFSTLTVSNMSPEDSSIYLCSVVLAGGRGEQYFGPGTRLLVL.